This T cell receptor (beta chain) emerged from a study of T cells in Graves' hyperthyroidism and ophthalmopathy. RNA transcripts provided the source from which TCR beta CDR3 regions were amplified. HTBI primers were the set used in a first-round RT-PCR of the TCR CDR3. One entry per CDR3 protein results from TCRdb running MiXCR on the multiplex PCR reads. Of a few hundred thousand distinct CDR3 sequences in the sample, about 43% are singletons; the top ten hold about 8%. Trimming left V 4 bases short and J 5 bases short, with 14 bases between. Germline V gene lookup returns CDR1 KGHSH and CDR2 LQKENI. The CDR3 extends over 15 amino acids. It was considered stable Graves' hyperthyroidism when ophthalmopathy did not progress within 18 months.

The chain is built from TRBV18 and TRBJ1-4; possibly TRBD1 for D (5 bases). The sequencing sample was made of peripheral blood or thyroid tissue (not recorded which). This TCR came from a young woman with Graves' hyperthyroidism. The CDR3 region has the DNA TGTGCCAGCTCACTCCCGGCAGGGTTCAATGAAAAACTGTTTTTT. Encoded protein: CASSLPAGFNEKLFF. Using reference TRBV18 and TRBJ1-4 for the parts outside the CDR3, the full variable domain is NAGVMQNPRHLVRRRGQEARLRCSPMKGHSHVYWYRQLPEEGLKFMVYLQKENIIDESGMPKERFSAEFPKEGPSILRIQQVVRGDSAAYFCASSLPAGFNEKLFFGSGTQLSVL.